Detailed here is one T cell receptor (beta chain). Its binding antigen is unknown. There are no base qualities to consult, and no much larger clone falls within one base. These data come from a study of control samples from healthy donors and cancer patients (dated by TCRdb to the early 2020s). The protocol used for the library was the immunoSEQ multiplex PCR assay. TCRdb obtained this table from immuneACCESS and retained in-frame rearrangements with V and J assigned. These tables miss some clones; where compared with another copy, unresolved V genes account for less than half of the shortfall, and the remainder is unexplained. This sample gives 100,000 or so clones in total; about 89% of them show up just once. Together, the top ten hold under 10% of the sample. CDR1 MNHEY and CDR2 SVGAGI were looked up in the germline V gene. V and J are trimmed by 6 bases and 3 bases, and the gene matches miss 7 bases of the junction. The CDR3 spans 14 residues, from the cysteine through the phenylalanine. The DNA shown is the 42-base CDR3, in frame from base 1.

The material sequenced was blood. The rearranged segments are TRBV6-5 and TRBJ2-5, with 7 junctional bases fitting TRBD1. The sequence came from a young man in good health. CDR3 region: CASRAGGSKETQYF. The nucleotide sequence reads TGTGCCAGCAGGGCAGGGGGATCAAAAGAGACCCAGTACTTC.